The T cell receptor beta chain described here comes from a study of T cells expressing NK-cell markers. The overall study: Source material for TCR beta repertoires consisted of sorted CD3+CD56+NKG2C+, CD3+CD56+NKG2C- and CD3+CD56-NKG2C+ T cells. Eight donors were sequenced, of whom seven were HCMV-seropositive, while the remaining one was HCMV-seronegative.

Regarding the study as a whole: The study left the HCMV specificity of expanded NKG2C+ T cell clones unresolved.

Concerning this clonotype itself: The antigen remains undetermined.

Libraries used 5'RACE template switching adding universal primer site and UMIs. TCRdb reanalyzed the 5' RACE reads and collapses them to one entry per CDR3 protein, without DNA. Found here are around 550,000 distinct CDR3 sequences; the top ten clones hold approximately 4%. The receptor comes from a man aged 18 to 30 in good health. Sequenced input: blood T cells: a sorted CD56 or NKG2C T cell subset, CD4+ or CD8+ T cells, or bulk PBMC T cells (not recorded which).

This CDR3 is CASSYSIELFF. The chain links TRBV6-2 or TRBV6-3 to TRBJ2-2. Per the germline V gene, CDR1 is MNHEY and CDR2 is SVGEGT. The CDR3 is 11 amino acids.